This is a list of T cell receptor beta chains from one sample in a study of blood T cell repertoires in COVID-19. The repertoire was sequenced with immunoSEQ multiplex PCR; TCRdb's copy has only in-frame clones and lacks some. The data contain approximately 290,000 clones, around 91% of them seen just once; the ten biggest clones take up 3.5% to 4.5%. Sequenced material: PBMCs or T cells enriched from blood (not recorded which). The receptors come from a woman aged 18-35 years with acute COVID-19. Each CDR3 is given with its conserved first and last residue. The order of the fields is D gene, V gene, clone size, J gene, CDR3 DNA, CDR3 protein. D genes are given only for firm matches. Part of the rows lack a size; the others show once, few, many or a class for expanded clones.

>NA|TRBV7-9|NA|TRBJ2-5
TGTGCCAGCAGTAAAGAGACCCAGTACTTC
CASSKETQYF
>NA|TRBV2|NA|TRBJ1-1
TGTGCCAGCAGTGAAGCACTGGGCAGGGGTGAAGCTTTCTTT
CASSEALGRGEAFF
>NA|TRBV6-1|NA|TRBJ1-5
TGTGCCAGCAGTGAATATGGAGGGCCCCAGCCCCAGCATTTT
CASSEYGGPQPQHF
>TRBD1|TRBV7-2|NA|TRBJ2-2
TGTGCCAGCAGCTTAGCCCCCGGACAGGGCACCGGGGAGCTGTTTTTT
CASSLAPGQGTGELFF
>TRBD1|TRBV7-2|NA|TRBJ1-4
TGTGCCAGCTCTCAAGTGAAAGGGGGGACAGGGGGCCTTAATGAAAAACTGTTTTTT
CASSQVKGGTGGLNEKLFF
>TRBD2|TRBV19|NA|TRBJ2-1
TGTGCCAGTAGTATAGGGACTAGCGGGAGGGGTAATGAGCAGTTCTTC
CASSIGTSGRGNEQFF
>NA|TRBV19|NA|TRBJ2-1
TGTGCCAGTAGCAAAGGGGGGGTTTACAATGAGCAGTTCTTC
CASSKGGVYNEQFF
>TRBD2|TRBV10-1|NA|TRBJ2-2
TGCGCCAGCAGTGACCCCGGACTAGCGGGAACCGGGGAGCTGTTTTTT
CASSDPGLAGTGELFF
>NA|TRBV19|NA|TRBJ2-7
TGTGCCAGTACGGCCGGGATGGGGGGCTACGAGCAGTACTTC
CASTAGMGGYEQYF
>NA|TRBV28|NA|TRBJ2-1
TGTGCCAGCAGTTCTCCGGTCGCACCCGAGGAGTTCTTC
CASSSPVAPEEFF
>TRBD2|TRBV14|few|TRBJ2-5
TGTGCCAGCAGCTCACTCGGGCGGGAGGGACAAGAGACCCAGTACTTC
CASSSLGREGQETQYF
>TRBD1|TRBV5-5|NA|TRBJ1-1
TGTGCCAGCAGCTGGGGACAGGGTGACACTGAAGCTTTCTTT
CASSWGQGDTEAFF
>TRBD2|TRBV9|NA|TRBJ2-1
TGTGCCAGCAGCGTTACCAGCGGGAGGGCCGGTAACAATGAGCAGTTCTTC
CASSVTSGRAGNNEQFF
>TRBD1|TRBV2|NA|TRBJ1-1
TGTGCCAGCAGTACGACAGGGAAGGGGACTGAAGCTTTCTTT
CASSTTGKGTEAFF
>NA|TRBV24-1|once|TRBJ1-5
TGTGCCACCAGTGATGCCCAGGGCAACCAGCCCCAGCATTTT
CATSDAQGNQPQHF
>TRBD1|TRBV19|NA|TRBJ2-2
TGTGCCAGCTCATTTTCGGGGACAGGAGGGACCGGGGAGCTGTTTTTT
CASSFSGTGGTGELFF
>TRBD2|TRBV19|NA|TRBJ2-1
TGTGCCAGTAGAAGGGCAGGGCTGGCGGGAGAAAATGAGCAGTTCTTC
CASRRAGLAGENEQFF
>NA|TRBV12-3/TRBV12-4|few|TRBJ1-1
TGTGCCAGCAGTTTGAGGGAGAACACTGAAGCTTTCTTT
CASSLRENTEAFF
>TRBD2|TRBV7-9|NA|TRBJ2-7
TGTGCCAGCAGCTTAAGCGGGAGGGACGAGCAGTACTTC
CASSLSGRDEQYF
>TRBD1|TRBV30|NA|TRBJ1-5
TGTGCCTGGAGTGCTCTAGGGACAGGGGGACAGCCCCAGCATTTT
CAWSALGTGGQPQHF
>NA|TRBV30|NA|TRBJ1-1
TGTGCCTGGAGTGTATCATCCGGTACGAGCGCTGAAGCTTTCTTT
CAWSVSSGTSAEAFF
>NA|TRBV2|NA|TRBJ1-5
TGTGCCAGCAGTGAAGAGGGGATTTATCAGCCCCAGCATTTT
CASSEEGIYQPQHF
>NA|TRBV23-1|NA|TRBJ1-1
TGCGCCAGCAGTCCAATTACAGGGAAGAAGGCTGAAGCTTTCTTT
CASSPITGKKAEAFF
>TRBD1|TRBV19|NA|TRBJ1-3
TGTGCCAGTAGTCCCTCCGGGACAGGGTCTACGGTAAGGTATTTT
CASSPSGTGSTVRYF
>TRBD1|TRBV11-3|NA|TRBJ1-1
TGTGCCAGCAGCCGCGGGACAGGCATCGCTCGCACTGAAGCTTTCTTT
CASSRGTGIARTEAFF
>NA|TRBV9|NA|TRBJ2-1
TGTGCCAGCAGCGTACTGCGAATGAGCTCCTACAATGAGCAGTTCTTC
CASSVLRMSSYNEQFF
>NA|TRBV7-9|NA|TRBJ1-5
TGTGCCAGCAGCTTCCAGGGCAATCAGCCCCAGCATTTT
CASSFQGNQPQHF
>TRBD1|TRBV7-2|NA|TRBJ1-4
TGTGCCAGCAGCTTAGAGGGGGCGGCTAATGAAAAACTGTTTTTT
CASSLEGAANEKLFF
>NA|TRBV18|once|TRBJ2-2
TGTGCCAGCTCAATAACCGGCGGGGAGCTGTTTTTT
CASSITGGELFF
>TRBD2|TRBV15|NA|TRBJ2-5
TGTGCCACCAGCAGAGAGAGGGAATGGCTAGCGGGACCACAAGAGACCCAGTACTTC
CATSREREWLAGPQETQYF
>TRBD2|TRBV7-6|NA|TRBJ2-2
TGTGCCAGCAGCTCTATAGCGGGGATAAACACCGGGGAGCTGTTTTTT
CASSSIAGINTGELFF
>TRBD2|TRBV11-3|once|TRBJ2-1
TGTGCCAGCAGCTTTCTAGCGGAGGACAATGAGCAGTTCTTC
CASSFLAEDNEQFF
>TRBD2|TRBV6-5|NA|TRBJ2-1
TGTGCCAGCAGATCGCTAGCGGGAGGGCACAATGAGCAGTTCTTC
CASRSLAGGHNEQFF
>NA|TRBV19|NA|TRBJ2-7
TGTGCCAGTAGTCCGGGTCGGGACATCTACTCCTACGAGCAGTACTTC
CASSPGRDIYSYEQYF
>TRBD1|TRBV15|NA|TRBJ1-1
TGTGCCACCAGCTCCCGGACAGGGGAAGCTTTCTTT
CATSSRTGEAFF
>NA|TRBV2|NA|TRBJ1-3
TGTGCCAGCAGTTTTATCCTAGACTCTGGAAACACCATATATTTT
CASSFILDSGNTIYF
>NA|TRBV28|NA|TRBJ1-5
TGTGCCAGCGCCTCGGCGCCGCGGGATGGGGCCCAGCATTTT
CASASAPRDGAQHF
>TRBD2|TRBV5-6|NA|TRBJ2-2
TGTGCCAGCAGCTTTCCACTAGCGGGGACCACCGGGGAGCTGTTTTTT
CASSFPLAGTTGELFF
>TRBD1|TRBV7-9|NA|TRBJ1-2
TGTGCCAGCAGCCAGGGACAGCTCTGGAGTGGCTACACCTTC
CASSQGQLWSGYTF
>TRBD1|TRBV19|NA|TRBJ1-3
TGTGCCAGTAGTTGGAGGGACAGGGGCTCCTCTGGAAACACCATATATTTT
CASSWRDRGSSGNTIYF
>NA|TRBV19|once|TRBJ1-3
TGTGCCAGTAGGCTCAGGGCCGGAAACACCATATATTTT
CASRLRAGNTIYF
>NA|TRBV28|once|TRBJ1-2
TGTGCCAGCAGTTTATACCTCAGGCAGGGCGGTGACTATGGCTACACCTTC
CASSLYLRQGGDYGYTF
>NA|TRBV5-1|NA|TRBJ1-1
TGCGCCAGCAGCTTTGGCCCGGGGGGGCAGACCACTTTCTTT
CASSFGPGGQTTFF
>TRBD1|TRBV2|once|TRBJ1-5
TGTGCCAGCAGTTGGGACAGATTAAGTGGGAGCAATCAGCCCCAGCATTTT
CASSWDRLSGSNQPQHF
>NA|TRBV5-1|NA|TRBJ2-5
TGCGCCAGCAGCTTGGGGCCCATGGAGACCCAGTACTTC
CASSLGPMETQYF
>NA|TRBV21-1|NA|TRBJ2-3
TGTGCCAGCAGCCCACTAGCGGAGAGGGGGTGGTATGGGGGCACAGATACGCAGTATTTT
CASSPLAERGWYGGTDTQYF
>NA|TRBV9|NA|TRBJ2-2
TGTGCCAGCAGCGTAGGGGGCCAAAGGACCGGGGAGCTGTTTTTT
CASSVGGQRTGELFF
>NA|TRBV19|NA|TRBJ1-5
TGTGCCAGTAGTATAGACGCGGGGAGTCGGCAGCCCCAGCATTTT
CASSIDAGSRQPQHF
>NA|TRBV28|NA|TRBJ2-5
TGTGCCAGCAGTACGCGAGGCCAAGAGACCCAGTACTTC
CASSTRGQETQYF
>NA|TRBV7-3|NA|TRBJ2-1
TGTGCCAGTGGAAAGCGGCGAGATGAGCAGTTCTTC
CASGKRRDEQFF
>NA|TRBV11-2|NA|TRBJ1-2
TGTGCCAGCAGCTTAGATCCCGAGGCGGGCAACTATGGCTACACCTTC
CASSLDPEAGNYGYTF
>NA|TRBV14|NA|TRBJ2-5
TGTGCCAGCAGCCATCAGGGATTCCAAGAGACCCAGTACTTC
CASSHQGFQETQYF
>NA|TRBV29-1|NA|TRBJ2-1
TGCAGCGTTGAATTAGGGCGGGCCTACAATGAGCAGTTCTTC
CSVELGRAYNEQFF
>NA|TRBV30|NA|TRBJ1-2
TGTGCCTGGATGAGGGGAGGAGGCTACACCTTC
CAWMRGGGYTF
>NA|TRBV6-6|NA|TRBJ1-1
TGTGCCAGCAGTTACCTCGAAGGGAGTTTTGGGGAAGCTTTCTTT
CASSYLEGSFGEAFF